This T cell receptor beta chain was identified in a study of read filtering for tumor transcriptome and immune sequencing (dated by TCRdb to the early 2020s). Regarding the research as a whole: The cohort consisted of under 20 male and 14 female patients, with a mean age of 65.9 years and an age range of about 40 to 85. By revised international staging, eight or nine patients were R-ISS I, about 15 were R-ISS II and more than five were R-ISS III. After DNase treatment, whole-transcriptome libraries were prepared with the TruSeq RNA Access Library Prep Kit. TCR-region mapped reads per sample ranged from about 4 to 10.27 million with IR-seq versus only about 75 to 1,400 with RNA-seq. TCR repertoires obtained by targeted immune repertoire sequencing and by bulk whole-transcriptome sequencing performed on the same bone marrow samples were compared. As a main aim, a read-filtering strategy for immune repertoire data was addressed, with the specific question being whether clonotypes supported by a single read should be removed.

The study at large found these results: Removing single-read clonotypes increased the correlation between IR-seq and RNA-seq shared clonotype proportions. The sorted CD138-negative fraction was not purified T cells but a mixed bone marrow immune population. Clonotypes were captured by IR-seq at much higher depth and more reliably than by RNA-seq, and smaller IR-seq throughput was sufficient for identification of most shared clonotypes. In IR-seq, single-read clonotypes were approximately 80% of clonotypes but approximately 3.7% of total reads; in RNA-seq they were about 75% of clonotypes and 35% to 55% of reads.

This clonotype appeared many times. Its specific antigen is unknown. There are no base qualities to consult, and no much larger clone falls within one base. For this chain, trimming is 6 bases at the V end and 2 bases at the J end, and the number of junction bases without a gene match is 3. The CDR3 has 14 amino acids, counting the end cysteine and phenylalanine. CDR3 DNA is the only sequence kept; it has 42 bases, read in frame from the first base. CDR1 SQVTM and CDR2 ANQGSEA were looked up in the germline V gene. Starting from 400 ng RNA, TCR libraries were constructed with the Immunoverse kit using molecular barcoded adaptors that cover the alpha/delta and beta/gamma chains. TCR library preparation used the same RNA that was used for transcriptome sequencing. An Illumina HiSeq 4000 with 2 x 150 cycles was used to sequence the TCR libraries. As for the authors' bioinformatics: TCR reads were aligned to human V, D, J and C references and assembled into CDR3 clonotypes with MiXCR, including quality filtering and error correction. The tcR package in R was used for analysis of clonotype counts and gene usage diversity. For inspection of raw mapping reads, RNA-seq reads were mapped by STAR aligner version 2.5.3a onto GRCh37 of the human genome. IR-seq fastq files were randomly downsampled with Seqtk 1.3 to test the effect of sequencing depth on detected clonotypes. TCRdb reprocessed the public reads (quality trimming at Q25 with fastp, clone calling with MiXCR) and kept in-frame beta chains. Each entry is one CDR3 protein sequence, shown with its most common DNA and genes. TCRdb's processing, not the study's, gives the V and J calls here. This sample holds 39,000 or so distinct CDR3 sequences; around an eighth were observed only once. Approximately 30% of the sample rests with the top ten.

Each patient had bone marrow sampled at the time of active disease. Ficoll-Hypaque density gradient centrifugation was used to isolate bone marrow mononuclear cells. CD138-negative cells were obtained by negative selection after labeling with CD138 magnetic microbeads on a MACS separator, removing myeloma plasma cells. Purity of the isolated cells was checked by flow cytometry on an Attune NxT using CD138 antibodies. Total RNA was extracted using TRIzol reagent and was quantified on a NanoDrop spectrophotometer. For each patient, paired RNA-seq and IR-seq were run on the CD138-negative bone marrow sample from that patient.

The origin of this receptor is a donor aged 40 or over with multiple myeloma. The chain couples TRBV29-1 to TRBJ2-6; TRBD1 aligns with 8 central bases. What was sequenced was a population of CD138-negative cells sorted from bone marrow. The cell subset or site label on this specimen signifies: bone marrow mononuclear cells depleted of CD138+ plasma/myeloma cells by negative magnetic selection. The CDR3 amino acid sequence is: CSVTQGAGANVLTF. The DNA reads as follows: TGCAGCGTCACACAGGGGGCTGGGGCCAACGTCCTGACTTTC.